This T cell receptor beta chain was found in a study of cytomegalovirus exposure and HLA in healthy donors. Germline V CDR1 and CDR2: GTSNPN, SVGIG (reference sequence). Trimming took off 6 bases at V and 3 bases at J, with 18 bases between the two ends. There are 14 residues in the CDR3. The table came from immunoSEQ multiplex PCR; TCRdb's copy has only in-frame clones and leaves some out. This table holds fewer than 120,000 clones, roughly 88% found once. The chain combines TRBV30 with TRBJ2-7; perhaps TRBD2 as D (6 bases). The sequencing input was PBMCs. The TCR sequence derives from a woman under 40 in good health and CMV-seropositive. The CDR3 sequence is CACNAGGTSYEQYF. CDR3 in DNA: TGTGCCTGTAACGCCGGGGGAACCAGCTACGAGCAGTACTTC. Filled out from reference TRBV30 and TRBJ2-7, the complete variable domain reads SQTIHQWPATLVQPVGSPLSLECTVEGTSNPNLYWYRQAAGRGLQLLFYSVGIGQISSEVPQNLSASRPQDRQFILSSKKLLLSDSGFYLCACNAGGTSYEQYFGPGTRLTVT.